Detailed here is one T cell receptor beta chain. No cognate antigen has been identified for it. No qualities accompany the bases; no much larger clone lies one base away. The data belong to a study of cytomegalovirus exposure and HLA in healthy donors (dated by TCRdb to the late 2010s). Describing the broader study: According to a later analysis, the approximately 130 validation repertoires were produced on the same platform as the roughly 720 repertoires of the first cohort. The study was designed to test whether signatures of past pathogen exposure could be identified by cataloging public T cell receptors. The study combined high-throughput TCR immunosequencing, statistical association of individual TCRs with disease status, and machine learning to predict cytomegalovirus infection status. Along with the roughly 670-subject first cohort, a separate validation cohort of 120 different subjects was used. General findings and caveats noted by the study authors: Most TCR sequences were seen in very few donors, while some public TCRs were found in many individuals. A later analysis lacked HLA typing for the validation cohort, so it scored co-occurrence in that cohort across all 120 or so repertoires. According to the authors, the approach could potentially be generalized to other disease states and immunological phenotypes. The study listed 164 TCR beta chains as associated with cytomegalovirus. In vitro tests confirmed that a few of the cytomegalovirus-associated TCR beta chains recognize cytomegalovirus antigens. Cytomegalovirus status was reported to be diagnosed by the classifier with high specificity and sensitivity in both the original and validation cohorts. A later analysis found that TCRs clustered in the first cohort also tended to co-occur in the approximately 120 validation repertoires, with more than 90% of cluster scores above 0.

The library came from the immunoSEQ multiplex PCR assay. From the authors' description of their analysis: To diagnose cytomegalovirus status from the catalog of TCR beta chain sequences, a statistical classification framework was built. TCRdb carries this immuneACCESS record with in-frame sequences only. Its versions omit some clonotypes, under half of them owing to an unresolved V gene in the studies checked, with the rest unexplained. V and J calls and clone size follow that table, whereas D and trimming were derived from the DNA. This sample lists tens of thousands of clones; more than 75% were detected once. The top ten hold 0.8% to 1.2% of the sample. V is cut back by 2 bases and J by 7 bases, with 8 bases in the junction unmatched. The cysteine opens and the phenylalanine closes a CDR3 of 15 amino acids. Only the CDR3 part of the read is kept: 45 bases, read in frame from the first base. Via the germline V gene, CDR1 is KGHSH and CDR2 LQKENI.

Separate from the approximately 700-subject first cohort, the validation cohort of around 130 subjects was the group to which the donors belonged. This receptor chain uses TRBV18 and TRBJ1-2; TRBD1 fits 9 bases in the junction. This clonotype originated in a man younger than 35 in good health and CMV-seronegative. Sequenced input: PBMCs. This receptor carries the CDR3 CASSPNQETGGGYTF. In nucleotide form, the sequence is TGTGCCAGCTCACCAAACCAAGAGACAGGGGGTGGCTACACCTTC.